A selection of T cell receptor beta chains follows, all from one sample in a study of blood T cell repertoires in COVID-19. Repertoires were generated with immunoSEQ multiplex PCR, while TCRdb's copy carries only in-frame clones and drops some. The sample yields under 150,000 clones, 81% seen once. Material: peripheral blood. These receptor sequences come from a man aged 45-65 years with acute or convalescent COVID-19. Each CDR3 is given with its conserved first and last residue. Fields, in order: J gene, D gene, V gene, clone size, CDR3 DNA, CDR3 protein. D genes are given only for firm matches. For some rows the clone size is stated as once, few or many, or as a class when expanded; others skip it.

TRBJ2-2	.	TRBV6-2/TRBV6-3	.	TGTGCCAGCAGCCCCACTTGGGGAGGCACCGGGGAGCTGTTTTTT	CASSPTWGGTGELFF
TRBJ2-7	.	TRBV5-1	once	TGCGCCAGCAGCGAGGTGGATTACGAGCAGTACTTC	CASSEVDYEQYF
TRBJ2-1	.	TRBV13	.	TGTGCCAGCCGATCTCAGCAGGGGGGCTTCAATGAGCAGTTCTTC	CASRSQQGGFNEQFF
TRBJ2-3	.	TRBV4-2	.	TGTGCCAGCAGCCTCTCTGTCGGGGACACGGATACGCAGTATTTT	CASSLSVGDTDTQYF
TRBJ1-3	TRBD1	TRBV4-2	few	TGTGCCAGCAGTACAAATTCCGGGACAGGTCCCAACACCATATATTTT	CASSTNSGTGPNTIYF
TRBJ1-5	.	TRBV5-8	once	TGTGCCAGCAGCTCACGGACAGCCAATCAGCCCCAGCATTTT	CASSSRTANQPQHF
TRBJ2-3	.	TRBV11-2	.	TGTGCCAGCAGACTCCGGGACATGTCCACAGATACGCAGTATTTT	CASRLRDMSTDTQYF
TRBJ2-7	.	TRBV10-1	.	TGCGCCAGCAGTGAGTCGAAACGGAGCGAGCAGTACTTC	CASSESKRSEQYF
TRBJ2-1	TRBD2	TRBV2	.	TGTGCCACCGGAAATAGCGGGGGGGCCCAGTTTGATGAGCAGTTCTTC	CATGNSGGAQFDEQFF
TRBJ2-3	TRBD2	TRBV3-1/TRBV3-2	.	TGTGCCAGCAGCGCACCCTTAGCGGGAGGGCCAGGAGATACGCAGTATTTT	CASSAPLAGGPGDTQYF
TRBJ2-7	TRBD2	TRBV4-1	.	TGCGCCAGCAGCCAAAGAGGCGGGGGCTACGAGCAGTACTTC	CASSQRGGGYEQYF
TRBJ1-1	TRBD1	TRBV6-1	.	TGTGCCAGCAGTGAAGGGACAGGGATGAACACTGAAGCTTTCTTT	CASSEGTGMNTEAFF
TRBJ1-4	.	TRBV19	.	TGTGCCAGTAGTATAAGATCGGGGGGTGTTGGAAAACTGTTTTTT	CASSIRSGGVGKLFF
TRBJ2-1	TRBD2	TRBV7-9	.	TGTGCCAGCAGCCAGGAGGGGACTACAATTCATGAGCAGTTCTTC	CASSQEGTTIHEQFF
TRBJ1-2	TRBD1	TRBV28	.	TGTGCCAGCAGTCTCCGGACAGGCTTAAGCTATGGCTACACCTTC	CASSLRTGLSYGYTF
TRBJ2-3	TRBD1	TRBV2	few	TGTGCCAGCAGTGAAGGACGGACAGGGCCAGATACGCAGTATTTT	CASSEGRTGPDTQYF
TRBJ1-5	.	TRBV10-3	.	TGTGCCATCAGTGAGTCGAGGTTCCAGCCCCAGCATTTT	CAISESRFQPQHF
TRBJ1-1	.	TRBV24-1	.	TGTGCCACCAGTGATTATGGAGGCACTGAAGCTTTCTTT	CATSDYGGTEAFF
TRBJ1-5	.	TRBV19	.	TGTGCCAGTAGTCTGCCGGGGACTGGCAATCAGCCCCAGCATTTT	CASSLPGTGNQPQHF
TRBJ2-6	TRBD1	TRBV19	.	TGTGCCAGTAGCCTAACAGGGGTCAGGGGTTCTGGGGCCAACGTCCTGACTTTC	CASSLTGVRGSGANVLTF
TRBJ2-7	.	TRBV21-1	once	TGTGCCAGCAGCAACAGCGGGGACCACTCCTACGAGCAGTACTTC	CASSNSGDHSYEQYF